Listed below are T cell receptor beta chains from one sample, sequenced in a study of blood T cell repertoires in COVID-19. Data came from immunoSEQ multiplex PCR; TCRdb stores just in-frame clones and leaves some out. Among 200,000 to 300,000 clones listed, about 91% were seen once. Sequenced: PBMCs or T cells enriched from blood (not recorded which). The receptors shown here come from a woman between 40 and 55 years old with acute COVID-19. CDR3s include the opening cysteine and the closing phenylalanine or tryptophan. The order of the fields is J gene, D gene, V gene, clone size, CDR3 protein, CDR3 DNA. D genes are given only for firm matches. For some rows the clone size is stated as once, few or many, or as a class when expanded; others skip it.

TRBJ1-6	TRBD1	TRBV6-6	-	CASSSTGGTLHF	TGTGCCAGCAGTTCAACAGGGGGCACCCTCCACTTT
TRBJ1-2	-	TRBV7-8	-	CASSLAPRKFDGYTF	TGTGCCAGCAGCCTTGCGCCCCGAAAGTTTGATGGCTACACCTTC
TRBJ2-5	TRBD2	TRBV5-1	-	CASSRLPSASGSQETQYF	TGCGCCAGCAGCCGTCTCCCCTCCGCTAGCGGGTCCCAAGAGACCCAGTACTTC
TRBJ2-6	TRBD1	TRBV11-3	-	CASRSGQVSSGANVLTF	TGTGCCAGCAGGTCCGGACAGGTCTCCTCTGGGGCCAACGTCCTGACTTTC
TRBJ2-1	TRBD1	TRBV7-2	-	CASSPSWDRAYNEQFF	TGTGCCAGCAGCCCCTCCTGGGACAGAGCCTACAATGAGCAGTTCTTC
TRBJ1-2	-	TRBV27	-	CASSPQLMGGYTF	TGTGCCAGCAGCCCCCAACTGATGGGCGGCTACACCTTC
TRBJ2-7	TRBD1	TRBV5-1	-	CASSGTGMVYEQYF	TGCGCCAGCAGCGGGACAGGGATGGTTTACGAGCAGTACTTC
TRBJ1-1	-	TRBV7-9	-	CASSLGWGDTEAFF	TGTGCCAGCAGCTTAGGGTGGGGGGACACTGAAGCTTTCTTT
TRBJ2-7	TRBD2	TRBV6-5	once	CASTLGGGPYEQYF	TGTGCCAGCACCCTCGGCGGGGGACCCTACGAGCAGTACTTC
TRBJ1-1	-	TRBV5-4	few	CASSSPFGGTTEAFF	TGTGCCAGCAGCTCTCCCTTCGGGGGGACCACTGAAGCTTTCTTT
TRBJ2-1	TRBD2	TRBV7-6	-	CASSLAGRGVWNEQFF	TGTGCCAGCAGCTTAGCGGGACGGGGGGTGTGGAATGAGCAGTTCTTC